Listed below are T cell receptor beta chains from one sample, sequenced in a study of regulatory T cells in long-lasting Graves disease. From the multiplex PCR reads, TCRdb called clonotypes with MiXCR, one entry per CDR3 protein. Counted here are around 450,000 distinct CDR3 sequences, 15% occurring once; the ten biggest clones make up approximately 7.6%. This sample also appeared in a second study, on T cells in Graves' hyperthyroidism and ophthalmopathy.

This specimen consisted of peripheral blood mononuclear cells (PBMCs), obtained at new diagnosis, from a patient treated with antithyroid drugs. The receptor source for this set is a woman in her forties with Graves disease. Both conserved end residues are part of each CDR3. Each record gives: D gene, J gene, CDR3 length, V gene, clone size, CDR3 protein, CDR3 DNA. D genes are given only for firm matches. Expanded clones get a size class; other rows say once, few or many, or leave the size out.

d_gene: TRBD2; j_gene: TRBJ2-7; len: 13; v_gene: TRBV6-1; abundance: many; CDR3aa: CASVLAEGYEQYF; CDR3nt: TGTGCCAGCGTACTAGCGGAGGGGTACGAGCAGTACTTC
d_gene: NA; j_gene: TRBJ2-3; len: 13; v_gene: TRBV6-1; abundance: few; CDR3aa: CASSEGRRDTQYF; CDR3nt: TGTGCCAGCAGTGAAGGGAGGCGGGATACGCAGTATTTT
d_gene: TRBD1; j_gene: TRBJ1-4; len: 15; v_gene: TRBV28; abundance: many; CDR3aa: CASSSRTGDNEKLFF; CDR3nt: TGTGCCAGCAGTTCCCGGACAGGCGATAATGAAAAACTGTTTTTT
d_gene: TRBD1; j_gene: TRBJ2-7; len: 17; v_gene: TRBV5-1; abundance: many; CDR3aa: CASSLSQLGTGSYEQYF; CDR3nt: TGCGCCAGCAGCTTGAGCCAACTCGGGACAGGGTCCTACGAGCAGTACTTC
d_gene: NA; j_gene: TRBJ1-1; len: 14; v_gene: TRBV29-1; abundance: NA; CDR3aa: CSVEDLGMNTEAFF; CDR3nt: TGCAGCGTTGAAGATCTAGGTATGAACACTGAAGCTTTCTTT
d_gene: NA; j_gene: TRBJ1-1; len: 11; v_gene: TRBV29-1; abundance: many; CDR3aa: CSVEDSATCFF; CDR3nt: TGCAGCGTTGAAGACTCGGCGACATGCTTCTTT
d_gene: TRBD2; j_gene: TRBJ2-7; len: 14; v_gene: TRBV4-1; abundance: once; CDR3aa: CASRWTSGSYEQYF; CDR3nt: TGCGCCAGCAGATGGACTAGCGGGAGTTACGAGCAGTACTTC
d_gene: NA; j_gene: TRBJ2-4; len: 16; v_gene: TRBV12-3/TRBV12-4; abundance: many; CDR3aa: CASSLVGDLAKNIQYF; CDR3nt: TGTGCCAGCAGCCTTGTGGGGGATTTAGCCAAAAACATTCAGTACTTC
d_gene: TRBD1; j_gene: TRBJ2-7; len: 15; v_gene: TRBV7-9; abundance: few; CDR3aa: CASSSSGTAPYEQYF; CDR3nt: TGTGCCAGCAGCTCATCCGGGACAGCACCTTACGAGCAGTACTTC
d_gene: NA; j_gene: TRBJ2-2; len: 16; v_gene: TRBV3-1; abundance: many; CDR3aa: CASSQGLFDRTGELFF; CDR3nt: TGTGCCAGCAGCCAAGGGCTTTTTGACAGAACCGGGGAGCTGTTTTTT
d_gene: NA; j_gene: TRBJ2-2; len: 14; v_gene: TRBV7-3; abundance: many; CDR3aa: CASSFLGVGGELFF; CDR3nt: TGTGCCAGCAGCTTTTTGGGCGTGGGAGGAGAGCTGTTTTTT
d_gene: TRBD1; j_gene: TRBJ1-1; len: 15; v_gene: TRBV28; abundance: many; CDR3aa: CASSSRDRGRTEAFF; CDR3nt: TGTGCCAGCAGTTCCCGGGACAGGGGGAGAACTGAAGCTTTCTTT
d_gene: TRBD2; j_gene: TRBJ2-5; len: 15; v_gene: TRBV6-1; abundance: few; CDR3aa: CASSRTRRDQETQYF; CDR3nt: TGTGCCAGCAGCAGGACTAGAAGGGACCAAGAGACCCAGTACTTC
d_gene: TRBD2; j_gene: TRBJ2-1; len: 16; v_gene: TRBV12-3/TRBV12-4; abundance: many; CDR3aa: CASSLNVGRFYNEQFF; CDR3nt: TGTGCCAGCAGTTTAAATGTCGGGAGGTTCTACAATGAGCAGTTCTTC
d_gene: TRBD1; j_gene: TRBJ1-6; len: 17; v_gene: TRBV6-1; abundance: many; CDR3aa: CASSTRRDRGDRSPLHF; CDR3nt: TGTGCCAGCAGTACCCGTAGGGACAGGGGAGATCGGTCACCCCTCCACTTT
d_gene: TRBD1; j_gene: TRBJ2-3; len: 18; v_gene: TRBV7-2; abundance: few; CDR3aa: CASSLQTVGTGRTDTQYF; CDR3nt: TGTGCCAGCAGCTTGCAAACGGTTGGGACAGGGCGCACAGATACGCAGTATTTT
d_gene: NA; j_gene: TRBJ2-2; len: 16; v_gene: TRBV6-2/TRBV6-3; abundance: many; CDR3aa: CASSYSIGANTGELFF; CDR3nt: TGTGCCAGCAGTTACTCGATAGGGGCGAACACCGGGGAGCTGTTTTTT
d_gene: NA; j_gene: TRBJ1-4; len: 14; v_gene: TRBV11-2; abundance: many; CDR3aa: CASSLDVGTEKLFF; CDR3nt: TGTGCCAGCAGCTTAGATGTTGGGACTGAAAAACTGTTTTTT
d_gene: NA; j_gene: TRBJ2-5; len: 14; v_gene: TRBV3-1; abundance: NA; CDR3aa: CASSRSPSLETQYF; CDR3nt: TGTGCCAGCAGTCGTAGTCCCTCCCTGGAGACCCAGTACTTC
d_gene: NA; j_gene: TRBJ1-4; len: 16; v_gene: TRBV3-1; abundance: few; CDR3aa: CASSQVGGKTNEKLFF; CDR3nt: TGTGCCAGCAGCCAAGTCGGCGGGAAAACTAATGAAAAACTGTTTTTT
d_gene: NA; j_gene: TRBJ2-2; len: 16; v_gene: TRBV24-1; abundance: many; CDR3aa: CATSDSFFRGTGELFF; CDR3nt: TGTGCCACCAGTGATTCCTTTTTCAGGGGCACCGGGGAGCTGTTTTTT
d_gene: TRBD2; j_gene: TRBJ2-5; len: 18; v_gene: TRBV11-2; abundance: many; CDR3aa: CASSLERLLAGAWETQYF; CDR3nt: TGTGCCAGCAGCTTAGAGAGGTTGCTAGCGGGAGCATGGGAGACCCAGTACTTC
d_gene: TRBD1; j_gene: TRBJ2-7; len: 14; v_gene: TRBV24-1; abundance: few; CDR3aa: CATSGGQGADEQYF; CDR3nt: TGTGCCACCAGTGGGGGACAGGGAGCGGACGAGCAGTACTTC
d_gene: TRBD1; j_gene: TRBJ2-1; len: 13; v_gene: TRBV28; abundance: many; CDR3aa: CASKDRTYNEQFF; CDR3nt: TGTGCCAGCAAGGACAGGACCTACAATGAGCAGTTCTTC
d_gene: NA; j_gene: TRBJ2-7; len: 12; v_gene: TRBV27; abundance: few; CDR3aa: CASGGGPYEQYF; CDR3nt: TGTGCCAGCGGGGGCGGTCCCTACGAGCAGTACTTC
d_gene: TRBD2; j_gene: TRBJ2-7; len: 15; v_gene: TRBV12-3/TRBV12-4; abundance: many; CDR3aa: CASSPTGGRAHEQYF; CDR3nt: TGTGCCAGCAGTCCCACTGGCGGGAGGGCCCACGAGCAGTACTTC
d_gene: TRBD1; j_gene: TRBJ1-6; len: 15; v_gene: TRBV18; abundance: NA; CDR3aa: CASSPSGQGTSPLHF; CDR3nt: TGTGCCAGCTCACCCTCGGGACAGGGTACCTCACCCCTCCACTTT
d_gene: TRBD1; j_gene: TRBJ1-4; len: 15; v_gene: TRBV30; abundance: NA; CDR3aa: CAWSRRTGGNEKLFF; CDR3nt: TGTGCCTGGAGTCGCCGGACAGGGGGGAATGAAAAACTGTTTTTT
d_gene: NA; j_gene: TRBJ2-3; len: 15; v_gene: TRBV2; abundance: many; CDR3aa: CASTSRGHSTDTQYF; CDR3nt: TGTGCCAGCACCAGCAGGGGACACAGCACAGATACGCAGTATTTT
d_gene: TRBD2; j_gene: TRBJ2-1; len: 15; v_gene: TRBV6-5; abundance: many; CDR3aa: CASSYPGTNHNEQFF; CDR3nt: TGTGCCAGCAGTTATCCCGGGACTAACCACAATGAGCAGTTCTTC
d_gene: NA; j_gene: TRBJ1-1; len: 12; v_gene: TRBV20-1; abundance: NA; CDR3aa: CSANPAYTEAFF; CDR3nt: TGCAGTGCTAACCCGGCTTACACTGAAGCTTTCTTT
d_gene: NA; j_gene: TRBJ2-7; len: 15; v_gene: TRBV28; abundance: few; CDR3aa: CASSLVGLFEYEQYF; CDR3nt: TGTGCCAGCAGTTTAGTCGGGTTGTTTGAATACGAGCAGTACTTC
d_gene: NA; j_gene: TRBJ2-1; len: 15; v_gene: TRBV7-9; abundance: NA; CDR3aa: CASSLASGHYNEQFF; CDR3nt: TGTGCCAGCAGCTTAGCATCTGGCCATTACAATGAGCAGTTCTTC
d_gene: TRBD2; j_gene: TRBJ2-7; len: 16; v_gene: TRBV7-3; abundance: NA; CDR3aa: CASSLSSGLAASEQCF; CDR3nt: TGTGCCAGCAGCTTAAGCTCGGGACTAGCGGCATCCGAGCAGTGCTTC
d_gene: NA; j_gene: TRBJ1-1; len: 12; v_gene: TRBV13; abundance: NA; CDR3aa: CASSFSMGEAFF; CDR3nt: TGTGCCAGCAGCTTTTCGATGGGTGAAGCTTTCTTT
d_gene: TRBD2; j_gene: TRBJ2-2; len: 13; v_gene: TRBV11-2; abundance: many; CDR3aa: CASSVGGPGELFF; CDR3nt: TGTGCCAGCAGCGTGGGAGGGCCCGGGGAGCTGTTTTTT
d_gene: NA; j_gene: TRBJ2-1; len: 16; v_gene: TRBV28; abundance: many; CDR3aa: CASSLSSGRHIDEQFF; CDR3nt: TGTGCCAGCAGTTTATCCAGCGGCAGACATATCGATGAGCAGTTCTTC
d_gene: TRBD1; j_gene: TRBJ1-2; len: 14; v_gene: TRBV2; abundance: many; CDR3aa: CASSAGQGLYGYTF; CDR3nt: TGTGCCAGCAGTGCAGGACAGGGACTTTATGGCTACACCTTC
d_gene: NA; j_gene: TRBJ1-1; len: 10; v_gene: TRBV6-1; abundance: few; CDR3aa: CASLSTEAFF; CDR3nt: TGTGCCAGCTTGAGCACTGAAGCTTTCTTT
d_gene: TRBD1; j_gene: TRBJ1-1; len: 14; v_gene: TRBV12-3/TRBV12-4; abundance: many; CDR3aa: CASSSGQGITEAFF; CDR3nt: TGTGCCAGCAGTTCGGGACAGGGGATCACTGAAGCTTTCTTT
d_gene: TRBD1; j_gene: TRBJ2-1; len: 15; v_gene: TRBV2; abundance: once; CDR3aa: CASRGTGFVGNEQFF; CDR3nt: TGTGCCAGCAGGGGGACAGGGTTTGTTGGGAATGAGCAGTTCTTC
d_gene: NA; j_gene: TRBJ2-7; len: 14; v_gene: TRBV11-2; abundance: many; CDR3aa: CASSSPGGSYEQYF; CDR3nt: TGTGCCAGCAGCTCCCCCGGAGGGTCGTACGAGCAGTACTTC
d_gene: NA; j_gene: TRBJ1-4; len: 15; v_gene: TRBV12-3/TRBV12-4; abundance: NA; CDR3aa: CASSFRTRENEELFF; CDR3nt: TGTGCCAGCAGTTTCCGGACAAGGGAAAATGAAGAACTGTTTTTT
d_gene: NA; j_gene: TRBJ1-1; len: 13; v_gene: TRBV7-2; abundance: many; CDR3aa: CASSRDTDTEAFF; CDR3nt: TGTGCCAGCAGTCGAGACACCGACACTGAAGCTTTCTTT
d_gene: TRBD1; j_gene: TRBJ1-2; len: 12; v_gene: TRBV27; abundance: many; CDR3aa: CASSTGGGGYTF; CDR3nt: TGTGCCAGCAGCACAGGGGGGGGAGGCTACACCTTC
d_gene: NA; j_gene: TRBJ1-1; len: 15; v_gene: TRBV5-4; abundance: NA; CDR3aa: CASSFRGTTNTEAFF; CDR3nt: TGTGCCAGCAGCTTCCGAGGTACCACGAACACTGAAGCTTTCTTT
d_gene: NA; j_gene: TRBJ2-7; len: 14; v_gene: TRBV3-1; abundance: many; CDR3aa: CASSQVSTAYEQYF; CDR3nt: TGTGCCAGCAGCCAAGTCAGCACGGCCTACGAGCAGTACTTC
d_gene: NA; j_gene: TRBJ2-7; len: 15; v_gene: TRBV7-9; abundance: many; CDR3aa: CASSPPDGDRREQYF; CDR3nt: TGTGCCAGCAGCCCGCCGGACGGCGATCGGAGAGAGCAGTACTTC
d_gene: TRBD2; j_gene: TRBJ2-7; len: 15; v_gene: TRBV5-6; abundance: many; CDR3aa: CASSWTSGSGYEQYF; CDR3nt: TGTGCCAGCAGCTGGACTAGCGGGAGTGGATACGAGCAGTACTTC
d_gene: NA; j_gene: TRBJ2-2; len: 15; v_gene: TRBV9; abundance: once; CDR3aa: CASSVGQLNTGELFF; CDR3nt: TGTGCCAGCAGCGTAGGACAGTTAAACACCGGGGAGCTGTTTTTT
d_gene: TRBD2; j_gene: TRBJ2-1; len: 16; v_gene: TRBV15; abundance: many; CDR3aa: CATSRTSGGVLNEQFF; CDR3nt: TGTGCCACCAGTAGGACTAGCGGGGGGGTCTTGAATGAGCAGTTCTTC
d_gene: NA; j_gene: TRBJ2-7; len: 11; v_gene: TRBV15; abundance: many; CDR3aa: CATSRRVLLYF; CDR3nt: TGTGCCACCAGCAGGAGGGTTCTACTATACTTC
d_gene: TRBD2; j_gene: TRBJ2-5; len: 16; v_gene: TRBV7-2; abundance: many; CDR3aa: CASSFGELAGVETQYF; CDR3nt: TGTGCCAGCAGCTTTGGGGAACTAGCGGGAGTAGAGACCCAGTACTTC
d_gene: NA; j_gene: TRBJ1-4; len: 17; v_gene: TRBV9; abundance: many; CDR3aa: CASSPGSVLTTNEKLFF; CDR3nt: TGTGCCAGCAGCCCTGGGTCCGTCCTTACAACTAATGAAAAACTGTTTTTT
d_gene: NA; j_gene: TRBJ2-6; len: 15; v_gene: TRBV7-2; abundance: NA; CDR3aa: CASSLATLGANVLTF; CDR3nt: TGTGCCAGCAGCTTAGCGACGCTTGGGGCCAACGTCCTGACTTTC